The entry below describes one T cell receptor (beta chain). This clone occurred many times. It lacks a known antigen. The read finishes 3 residues shy of the CDR3 end, and the germline J gene is used to complete it. Equivalent amounts of genomic DNA from CVID and control samples were used as sequencing input. For every sample, a 60 bp segment covering the rearranged TCRbeta CDR3 region was amplified and then sequenced. The immunoSEQ assay, a bias-corrected multiplex PCR with high-throughput sequencing, was employed for TCRbeta amplification. The published analysis was carried out like this. Every unique nucleotide sequence was considered a clone and was annotated with V, D and J genes, copy number and frequency. Sequences were labeled productive if in frame, and non-productive if out of frame or containing stop codons. Clonality was calculated from Shannon's entropy as previously described. The predicted amino acid sequences of productive clones were used to derive the mean CDR3 Kyte-Doolittle hydropathy. Scaled V gene usage was hierarchically clustered using Manhattan distance and complete linkage with the R hclust function. To assess clone sharing by CDR3 amino acid sequence, 12 repertoires per group were resampled over 100 rounds. The repertoires were searched for more than 65 published EBV-specific and fewer than 250 published CMV-specific TCRbeta sequences. After two CVID samples that produced fewer than 10,000 sequences were dropped from the analysis, around 41 CVID repertoires remained. TCRdb took this table from immuneACCESS and kept in-frame rearrangements with V and J called. Such tables lack part of the clones; where checked against another copy, unresolved V genes explain under half of the gap, and the rest is unexplained. V and J calls and clone size come straight from that table; D and trimming were deduced from the DNA. The sample has around 57,000 clones on record, with no singletons. The ten largest account for about 5.7% of the sample.

Predominantly Caucasian heritage was noted among both the CVID patients and the healthy controls. Heparinized peripheral whole blood samples of about 5 to 8.5 ml were collected from each donor. Genomic DNA from adults with common variable immune deficiency (CVID) and from healthy adult controls was used to sequence TCRbeta CDR3 repertoires. A total of some 22 healthy adult volunteers (12 female and approximately 10 male; age range roughly 23 to 66 years, mean age about 33) were included in the control group. Diluted blood was density-centrifuged over Hypaque 1077 or Ficoll-Paque to isolate peripheral blood mononuclear cells. Genomic DNA was obtained from unsorted mononuclear cells through either Qiagen column purification or a centrifugation-based method. These data come from a study of T cell clonality in common variable immunodeficiency (dated by TCRdb to between 2015 and 2016). Here is what the overall study found, with its caveats: Compared with healthy controls, CVID subjects showed increased TCRbeta clonality (t-test p = 0.018), a feature most characteristic of about a third of subjects. Healthy controls shared more TCRbeta clones with each other than CVID subjects shared among themselves (p < 0.0001). It was noted by the authors that sequencing of the repertoires of T cell subpopulations would be needed to clarify the cause of the increased clonality in CVID. Even though DNA input was the same, control samples had an average of roughly 76,000 unique sequences each, compared with some 32,000 in CVID samples. Fewer deletions and N-nucleotide insertions were reportedly observed in CVID TCRbeta sequences, and highly modified clones with 13 or more V deletions were reportedly absent from CVID TCRbeta sequences. Differences among patients in the CVID cohort limited the correlations between repertoire features and clinical complications.

The germline V gene (reference sequence) provides CDR1 DFQATT and CDR2 SNEGSKA. Relative to germline, V is 7 bases shorter and J is 8 bases shorter, with 12 bases between their ends. Measured from the cysteine to the phenylalanine, the CDR3 is 11 residues long. Shown are 24 bases from within the CDR3, in frame from base 1. The TCR comes from a person between 18 and 69 years old in good health. Sequencing was performed on peripheral blood mononuclear cells. Rearrangement joined TRBV20-1 to TRBJ2-4; 6 matching bases give a weak D call of TRBD2. The CDR3 bases that were read are TGCAGTGGGAGGGGTGGGGACATT. Its translation is CSGRGGDI. The full CDR3 is CSGRGGDIQYF.